Listed here is a single T cell receptor (beta chain). Libraries were prepared by immunoSEQ multiplex PCR; TCRdb keeps only in-frame clonotypes and omits some of them. Here the sample spans around 400,000 clones, more than 80% being singletons. Germline CDR1 is GTSNPN and CDR2 is SVGIG (reference sequence). The junction had 8 bases not matched to a gene; V was cut back by 3 bases and J by 8 bases. The CDR3 is 14 amino acids. The data are from a study of Ad26.COV2.S vaccination and SARS-CoV-2 variants. Study background: Ad26.COV2.S arm of COV1001 included the donor. Once or twice, 56 days apart, Ad26.COV2.S was delivered intramuscularly.

Treatment defined: roughly 20 received Ad26.COV2.S at low or high dose, single or two shots; roughly five received placebo; per-sample allocation not given. The study sampled participants on day 63 after the first vaccine or placebo injection. A Boston adult aged 18-55 years was the donor. The chain has TRBV30 and TRBJ2-1; 9 nucleotides agree with TRBD2. This receptor was obtained from a person between 18 and 65 years old who received the Ad26.COV2.S COVID-19 vaccine or a placebo. Sequenced material: peripheral blood, taken in a trial of Ad26.COV2.S vaccine versus placebo. The CDR3, as DNA: TGTGCCTGGAGGGCGGGTAGCGGGAGCTATGAGCAGTTCTTC. Amino acid sequence: CAWRAGSGSYEQFF. Based on the CDR3 plus reference TRBV30 and TRBJ2-1, the full variable domain is SQTIHQWPATLVQPVGSPLSLECTVEGTSNPNLYWYRQAAGRGLQLLFYSVGIGQISSEVPQNLSASRPQDRQFILSSKKLLLSDSGFYLCAWRAGSGSYEQFFGPGTRLTVL.